This T cell receptor beta chain was recorded in a study of long-term antiretroviral therapy in people with HIV. Study-wide points: The study lacked data on ART adherence, viral resistance or therapy changes. Even long-term ART left TRB diversity below transplant donor controls, despite gains.

The CDR3 runs 14 residues. The V gene's germline CDR1 is LNHDA and CDR2 SQIVND (reference sequence). The V and J ends lost 5 bases and 0 bases respectively, with 11 bases between them. It was version v3.0 of the immunoSEQ assay that was run at survey level. TCRdb keeps only in-frame clones here, not all; method: immunoSEQ multiplex PCR. The repertoire includes about 16,000 clones, around nine tenths of them detected once, and around 12% sits in the top ten. Sampling of each donor yielded at least one pre-ART PBMC sample and at least two post-ART PBMC samples. Treatment locations for all participants with HIV were in the United States. As regards this clone: As yet, its antigen is unknown.

The receptor was isolated from a man in his fifties with HIV. This chain joins TRBV19 and TRBJ2-7; perhaps TRBD2 as D (5 bases). The sample here was unsorted PBMCs, taken 0.7 years before starting antiretroviral therapy. CDR3 bases: TGTGCCAGTAGTGGGAGAGGTTCCTCCTACGAGCAGTACTTC. Its translation: CASSGRGSSYEQYF.